The 32 T cell receptor beta chains below come from one sample, sequenced in a study of blood T cell repertoires in COVID-19. The repertoire was sequenced with immunoSEQ multiplex PCR; TCRdb's copy has only in-frame clones and lacks some. The sample shows under 300,000 clones, 88% of them seen only once. Sequenced: PBMCs or T cells enriched from blood (not recorded which). These receptors originate from a woman aged 55-70 years in a cohort exposed to, infected with or recovered from COVID-19 (not recorded which).

This clone was counted once. The chain carries TRBV6-4 and TRBJ1-1; 10 nucleotides agree with TRBD1. There are 13 residues in the CDR3. Germline V CDR1 and CDR2: MRHNA, SNTAGT. Unmatched junction bases numbered 2, after V lost 6 bases and J lost 4 bases. DNA of the CDR3: TGTGCCAGCAGGCGACAGGGGGCCACTGAAGCTTTCTTT. Translating it yields CASRRQGATEAFF.

The chain links TRBV7-9 to TRBJ1-1, with TRBD1 matching over 10 bases. Germline V gene data show CDR1 as SEHNR and CDR2 as FQNEAQ (reference sequence). CDR3 size: 13 residues. V lost 6 bases and J lost 4; bases outside the gene matches: 2. The CDR3 spells CASRGQGTTEAFF. The CDR3 DNA reads TGTGCCAGCAGGGGACAGGGGACCACTGAAGCTTTCTTT. Using reference TRBV7-9 and TRBJ1-1 for the parts outside the CDR3, the full variable domain is DTGVSQNPRHKITKRGQNVTFRCDPISEHNRLYWYRQTLGQGPEFLTYFQNEAQLEKSRLLSDRFSAERPKGSFSTLEIQRTEQGDSAMYLCASRGQGTTEAFFGQGTRLTVV.

V usage is TRBV7-2 and J usage is TRBJ2-7; TRBD1 matches 7 bases. CDR1 is SGHTA and CDR2 is FQGNSA in the germline V gene. The CDR3 extends over 14 amino acids. V was pared by 1 base and J by 5 bases, with 5 bases of the junction left unmatched. In nucleotides, the CDR3 is TGTGCCAGCAGCTTAGTAGGGGGCGGCGACGAGCAGTACTTC. This gives the protein CASSLVGGGDEQYF. Supplemented by reference TRBV7-2 and TRBJ2-7, the full variable domain reads GAGVSQSPSNKVTEKGKDVELRCDPISGHTALYWYRQSLGQGLEFLIYFQGNSAPDKSGLPSDRFSAERTGGSVSTLTIQRTQQEDSAVYLCASSLVGGGDEQYFGPGTRLTVT.

The V and J genes are TRBV18 and TRBJ1-2, with no clear D. CDR3 length: 13 residues. The V gene lost 3 bases and the J gene lost 11 bases, with 16 bases spanning the gap. CDR1 KGHSH and CDR2 LQKENI come from the germline V gene. The chain's CDR3 is CASSPGFRRAYTF. The CDR3 DNA is TGTGCCAGCTCACCGGGGTTTAGGAGGGCATACACCTTC. Together with reference TRBV18 and TRBJ1-2, the CDR3 gives the full variable domain: NAGVMQNPRHLVRRRGQEARLRCSPMKGHSHVYWYRQLPEEGLKFMVYLQKENIIDESGMPKERFSAEFPKEGPSILRIQQVVRGDSAAYFCASSPGFRRAYTFGSGTRLTVV.

J is TRBJ2-1 and V is TRBV15; D is uncertain. The CDR3 is 13 amino acids. The V gene's germline CDR1 is LNHNV and CDR2 YYDKDF (reference sequence). With 2 bases removed from V and 10 bases from J, the gap between germline ends came to 12 bases. CDR3 residues: CATSRPPGREQFF. CDR3 coding DNA: TGTGCCACCAGCAGACCCCCTGGTAGAGAGCAGTTCTTC.

This chain connects TRBV11-1 to TRBJ1-2, with TRBD1 matching over 7 bases. The CDR3 covers 13 residues. Per the germline V gene, CDR1 is SGHAT and CDR2 is FQDESV (reference sequence). After removal of 5 bases from V and 2 bases from J, the junction contained 2 bases not matched to a gene. The CDR3 bases are TGTGCCAGCAGCGAACAGGGGAACTATGGCTACACCTTC. This codes for CASSEQGNYGYTF.

This chain uses TRBV30 with TRBJ2-2; weak D call: TRBD2 (6 bases). The germline V and J ends were trimmed by 1 base and 7 bases, with 13 bases remaining between them. The CDR3 is 14 residues long. CDR1 and CDR2 (germline): GTSNPN, SVGIG (reference sequence). CDR3 DNA: TGTGCCTGGAGTGACGGGACCGGGAGCGGGGAGCTGTTTTTT. Its protein is CAWSDGTGSGELFF.

V and J are TRBV28 and TRBJ2-4, with D possibly TRBD2 on 6 matching bases. The ends were cut back, 5 bases at V and 1 base at J, with 9 bases in the middle. CDR1 MDHEN and CDR2 SYDVKM come from the germline V gene. The CDR3 is 14 residues long. The CDR3 DNA reads as TGTGCCAGCAGTCCGACTAGGGCCAAAAACATTCAGTACTTC. Translating it yields CASSPTRAKNIQYF.

The chain has TRBV30 and TRBJ2-1, with D hard to call. CDR3 length equals 11 residues. V was trimmed by 2 bases and J by 9 bases, leaving 8 bases between them. CDR1 and CDR2 from the germline V gene are GTSNPN and SVGIG (reference sequence). Here the CDR3 reads CAWSLSGEQFF. In DNA, the CDR3 is TGTGCCTGGAGTCTAAGTGGTGAGCAGTTCTTC.

There are a few counts of this clone. V is TRBV5-3 and J is TRBJ2-1, with 14 bases aligning to TRBD2. TRBV5-3 is placed among ORFs of uncertain function. The CDR3 is made up of 17 amino acids. V shed 0 bases and J 7 bases; nucleotides not matched to a gene: 6. DNA for the CDR3: TGTGCCAGAAGCTTGGCCTCTAGGACTAGCGGGAGGAATGAGCAGTTCTTC. This encodes CARSLASRTSGRNEQFF.

The J gene is TRBJ2-3, the V gene TRBV19; D unclear. Germline V lookup: CDR1 LNHDA, CDR2 SQIVND (reference sequence). The V end lost 7 bases, the J end lost 6 bases, and 14 bases lay between the germline ends. The CDR3 loop spans 13 amino acids. This CDR3 reads CASTHGPRDTQYF. CDR3 coding DNA: TGTGCCAGTACTCACGGTCCCAGGGATACGCAGTATTTT.

With respect to this clone: Additional DNA sequences in this sample encode the identical CDR3. The chain couples TRBV27 to TRBJ1-5; the D is unclear. With 2 bases removed from V and 7 bases from J, the gap between germline ends came to 9 bases. The CDR3 spans 13 residues. Per the germline V gene, CDR1 is MNHEY and CDR2 is SMNVEV (reference sequence). CDR3 nucleotides: TGTGCCAGCAGTTTAGAGGGAGGCCAGCCCCAGCATTTT. This codes for CASSLEGGQPQHF.

Turning to this clone: Other nucleotide sequences from this sample produce the same CDR3. This chain joins TRBV6-5 and TRBJ2-7; 8 bases agree with TRBD1. V dropped 2 bases and J dropped 2; count of bases not matched to a gene: 5. The germline CDR1 and CDR2 sequences are MNHEY and SVGAGI. CDR3 length: 15 amino acids. DNA for the CDR3: TGTGCCAGCAGTTACAGAGACAGGGGTACCTACGAGCAGTACTTC. Its translation is CASSYRDRGTYEQYF.

The chain employs TRBV10-2 and TRBJ2-2; 13 nucleotides match TRBD2. V lost 6 bases and J lost 6; bases outside the gene matches: 4. The CDR3 is 15 residues long. Germline loops: CDR1 WSHSY, CDR2 SAAADI. The CDR3 nucleotides are TGCGCCAGCAGGGAACTAGCGGGAGGGGCCGGGGAGCTGTTTTTT. It specifies CASRELAGGAGELFF.

The rearrangement links TRBV7-3 to TRBJ2-1, with D maybe TRBD2 (6 bases). This CDR3 contains 14 residues. Trimming removed 5 bases from V and 7 bases from J, with 15 bases in between. Germline V gene data show CDR1 as SGHTA and CDR2 as FQGTGA. The CDR3 loop is CASSPSGVLNEQFF. The CDR3 nucleotides are TGTGCCAGCAGCCCTTCGGGGGTGCTGAATGAGCAGTTCTTC. The full variable domain, with the rest looked up from reference TRBV7-3 and TRBJ2-1, is GAGVSQTPSNKVTEKGKYVELRCDPISGHTALYWYRQSLGQGPEFLIYFQGTGAADDSGLPNDRFFAVRPEGSVSTLKIQRTERGDSAVYLCASSPSGVLNEQFFGPGTRLTVL.

This clone was observed a single time. This chain connects TRBV3-1 (or the pseudogene TRBV3-2) to TRBJ1-4; the D is unclear. Germline CDR1 and CDR2: LGHDT and YNNKEL (reference sequence). Deletions cut 0 bases from V and 1 base from J, with 15 bases between. This CDR3 spans 18 amino acids. CDR3 loop: CASSQDRKPGRTNEKLFF. The CDR3 nucleotides are TGTGCCAGCAGCCAAGACCGTAAGCCGGGGAGAACTAATGAAAAACTGTTTTTT.

This clone came up a few times. V usage is TRBV5-6 and J usage is TRBJ2-7, with TRBD1 matching over 9 bases. The ends lost 3 bases at V and 5 bases at J; junction bases unmatched: 3. Germline V lookup: CDR1 SGHDT, CDR2 YYEEEE. CDR3 length: 13 amino acids. The chain's CDR3 is CASSWDRENEQYF. The CDR3, as DNA: TGTGCCAGCAGCTGGGACAGGGAAAACGAGCAGTACTTC.

V gene TRBV21-1 combines with J gene TRBJ1-2; the table names TRBD1, a call not compared with the DNA. TRBV21-1 is deemed a pseudogene. There are 16 residues in the CDR3. In DNA form, the CDR3 reads TGTGCCAGCGGCATATTAGAGGGACAGACTAACTATGGCTACACCTTC. This translates into CASGILEGQTNYGYTF.

This chain links TRBV28 with TRBJ1-6; D not resolved. From germline, CDR1 is MDHEN and CDR2 SYDVKM. V lost 5 bases, J lost 6 bases, and 23 bases lay in between. The CDR3 consists of 18 residues. The CDR3 DNA reads TGTGCCAGCAGTAACATCTACCGTTCGGGTTCTCGTAATTCACCCCTCCACTTT. Protein sequence: CASSNIYRSGSRNSPLHF.

The chain combines TRBV7-3 with TRBJ1-3; no definite D call. The CDR3 covers 14 residues. V lost 3 bases to trimming and J lost 0 bases, with 6 bases between them. Germline V CDR1 and CDR2: SGHTA, FQGTGA. CDR3 sequence (DNA): TGTGCCAGCAGCTTTGCTAGCTCTGGAAACACCATATATTTT. This translates into CASSFASSGNTIYF.

This sequence joins TRBV7-3 and TRBJ2-1, with D possibly TRBD2 on 5 matching bases. The CDR3 is 15 residues long. The germline V gene has CDR1 SGHTA and CDR2 FQGTGA. V was pared by 2 bases and J by 3 bases, with 11 bases between. In nucleotides, the CDR3 is TGTGCCAGCAGCTTAGGCGAGGGAATCTACAATGAGCAGTTCTTC. Its translation is CASSLGEGIYNEQFF.

About this clone itself: This may be a read error, as it is one base from a much larger clone. Other DNA sequences from this sample encode an identical CDR3 as well. The chain has TRBV4-3 and TRBJ2-7; 13 bases are shared with TRBD2. The CDR3 has 16 residues. Per the germline V gene, CDR1 is LGHNA and CDR2 is YSLEER. CDR3 amino acids: CASSQEGTSGNHEQYF. The CDR3 region has the DNA TGCGCCAGCAGCCAAGAAGGGACTAGCGGGAACCACGAGCAGTATTTC.

The chain carries TRBV7-9 and TRBJ1-2; TRBD1 agrees at 9 bases. Germline V gene lookup returns CDR1 SEHNR and CDR2 FQNEAQ (reference sequence). The CDR3 extends over 16 amino acids. The junction had 10 bases not matched to a gene; V was cut back by 0 bases and J by 8 bases. The CDR3 here is CASSLAAGTGNDGYTF. CDR3 in DNA: TGTGCCAGCAGCTTAGCGGCGGGGACAGGGAACGACGGCTACACCTTC. The full variable domain, in which reference TRBV7-9 and TRBJ1-2 provide the parts outside the CDR3, is DTGVSQNPRHKITKRGQNVTFRCDPISEHNRLYWYRQTLGQGPEFLTYFQNEAQLEKSRLLSDRFSAERPKGSFSTLEIQRTEQGDSAMYLCASSLAAGTGNDGYTFGSGTRLTVV.

The rearrangement links TRBV5-6 to TRBJ1-1; TRBD1 agrees at 7 bases. The CDR3 has 16 residues. Germline V lookup: CDR1 SGHDT, CDR2 YYEEEE. V lost 0 bases to trimming and J lost 1 base; unmatched junction nucleotides: 6. In DNA form, the CDR3 reads TGTGCCAGCAGCTTGGGTGGCAGGGGGTGGAACACTGAAGCTTTCTTT. Encoded protein: CASSLGGRGWNTEAFF.

The rearrangement links TRBV7-2 to TRBJ1-5; no clear D gene. Germline loops: CDR1 SGHTA, CDR2 FQGNSA. Trimming removed 4 bases from V and 4 bases from J, with 20 bases in between. The CDR3 sequence is 17 residues long. CDR3 nucleotides: TGTGCCAGCAGCTCGCGCCCTAGGCCGACGGAGAATCAGCCCCAGCATTTT. This sequence encodes CASSSRPRPTENQPQHF.

The chain combines TRBV9 with TRBJ2-7; 9 nucleotides match TRBD2. CDR1 is SGDLS and CDR2 is YYNGEE in the germline V gene. V was clipped by 3 bases and J by 2 bases; unmatched bases: 6. The CDR3 covers 15 residues. This CDR3 reads CASSGSGSPTYEQYF. The DNA for the CDR3 is TGTGCCAGCAGCGGTAGCGGGAGCCCCACCTACGAGCAGTACTTC.

CDR3 in amino acids: CASRAQGNTEAFF. In nucleotides, the CDR3 is TGTGCCAGCAGAGCCCAGGGAAACACTGAAGCTTTCTTT. The chain has TRBV6-4 and TRBJ1-1; possible D gene TRBD1, 5 bases. CDR3 length: 13 amino acids. Per the germline V gene, CDR1 is MRHNA and CDR2 is SNTAGT. Trimming pared 6 bases from V and 2 bases from J, leaving 10 bases between.

J is TRBJ2-1 and V is TRBV5-5; tentative D call: TRBD1 (6 bases). The ends were cut back, 0 bases at V and 6 bases at J, with 13 bases in the middle. The CDR3 contains 15 residues. Germline CDR1 reads SGHKS; CDR2 reads YYEKEE (reference sequence). CDR3 protein: CASSLDSTGINEQFF. DNA for the CDR3: TGTGCCAGCAGCTTGGATTCCACAGGGATCAATGAGCAGTTCTTC.

The CDR3 nucleotides read TGTGCCAGCAGCCGCTTGACTAATTGGGTCAGATACTTC. Translated: CASSRLTNWVRYF. The chain uses TRBV5-8 and TRBJ2-7, with D perhaps matching TRBD2 (5 bases). V was cut by 4 bases and J by 13 bases, with 21 bases left in between. CDR1 is SGHTS and CDR2 is YDEGEE in the germline V gene. The CDR3 has 13 residues.

The chain recombines TRBV30 with TRBJ1-2; unclear D gene. The V gene lost 0 bases and the J gene lost 0 bases, with 17 bases spanning the gap. In germline, CDR1 is GTSNPN, CDR2 SVGIG (reference sequence). The CDR3 covers 17 residues. CDR3 loop: CAWSVWQTYGANYGYTF. Written as DNA, the CDR3 is TGTGCCTGGAGTGTATGGCAGACCTACGGAGCTAACTATGGCTACACCTTC. Using reference TRBV30 and TRBJ1-2 for the parts outside the CDR3, the full variable domain is SQTIHQWPATLVQPVGSPLSLECTVEGTSNPNLYWYRQAAGRGLQLLFYSVGIGQISSEVPQNLSASRPQDRQFILSSKKLLLSDSGFYLCAWSVWQTYGANYGYTFGSGTRLTVV.

The chain joins TRBV28 to TRBJ2-1; 8 nucleotides line up with TRBD1. The CDR3 runs 16 residues. V lost 5 bases to trimming and J lost 0 bases; unmatched junction nucleotides: 6. CDR1 MDHEN and CDR2 SYDVKM come from the germline V gene. CDR3 loop: CASSAWTGSSYNEQFF. Here the CDR3 DNA reads TGTGCCAGCAGTGCCTGGACAGGGAGCTCCTACAATGAGCAGTTCTTC.

The chain employs TRBV7-9 and TRBJ1-5; D call uncertain. The CDR3 covers 16 residues. The germline V gene encodes CDR1 SEHNR and CDR2 FQNEAQ (reference sequence). The germline V and J ends were trimmed by 2 bases and 4 bases, with 15 bases remaining between them. The DNA for the CDR3 is TGTGCCAGCAGCTTAATCGCCCTAGCGATAAATCAGCCCCAGCATTTT. It codes for CASSLIALAINQPQHF.